The 25 T cell receptor beta chains in this list originate from one sample, sequenced in a study of long-term antiretroviral therapy in people with HIV. Researchers report immunoSEQ v3.0 was run at survey level. Only in-frame clones appear in the TCRdb table, and some are missing; sequencing was by immunoSEQ multiplex PCR. The sample consists of just over 15,000 clones, about 80% of them appearing once. This sample comprised unsorted PBMCs, obtained just before starting antiretroviral therapy. Receptors originate from a man in his forties with HIV.

The gene calls are TRBV7-2 and TRBJ2-7; tentative D call: TRBD2 (5 bases). The CDR3 has 14 residues. The V gene lost 1 base and the J gene lost 7 bases, with 14 bases spanning the gap. CDR1 SGHTA and CDR2 FQGNSA come from the germline V gene. CDR3 sequence reads: CASSLGTPTFEQYF. DNA of the CDR3: TGTGCCAGCAGCTTAGGGACTCCTACCTTTGAGCAGTACTTC.

J is TRBJ2-3 and V is TRBV6-5; D is unresolved. The germline gives CDR1 MNHEY, CDR2 SVGAGI. V gave up 2 bases and J gave up 0 bases, with 3 bases separating them. CDR3 size: 13 residues. CDR3 coding DNA: TGTGCCAGCAGTTACGGCAGCACAGATACGCAGTATTTT. Its protein product is CASSYGSTDTQYF.

V usage is TRBV5-6 and J usage is TRBJ1-4, with 7 bases identical to TRBD1. V was pared by 5 bases and J by 4 bases, with 8 bases of the junction left unmatched. The germline V gene has CDR1 SGHDT and CDR2 YYEEEE. The CDR3 runs to 15 residues. The DNA of the CDR3 is TGTGCCAGCAGTTTCGGCGCAGGGGGTAATGAAAAACTGTTTTTT. Protein product: CASSFGAGGNEKLFF.

The V call is TRBV5-6, the J call TRBJ2-7; D not certain. CDR1 is SGHDT, CDR2 YYEEEE, per germline. V was shortened by 4 bases and J by 3 bases, with 17 bases between the two germline ends. There are 15 residues in the CDR3. The CDR3 here is CASSQRVPKSYEQYF. The CDR3 DNA sequence: TGTGCCAGCAGCCAAAGGGTCCCTAAAAGCTACGAGCAGTACTTC.

The chain recombines TRBV2 with TRBJ2-6, with 9 bases aligning to TRBD1. This CDR3 is built from 16 residues. J was trimmed by 0 bases and V by 6 bases; bases with no gene match: 3. The germline CDR1 and CDR2 sequences are SNHLY and FYNNEI. DNA for the CDR3: TGTGCCAGCAGGGGGGACAGGGACTCTGGGGCCAACGTCCTGACTTTC. Translation gives CASRGDRDSGANVLTF.

This chain uses TRBV5-1 with TRBJ1-1; D may be TRBD1 (5 bases). The V gene's germline CDR1 is SGHRS and CDR2 YFSETQ. With 0 bases removed from V and 8 bases from J, the gap between germline ends came to 14 bases. The CDR3 is 14 residues long. Here the CDR3 DNA reads TGCGCCAGCAGCTTGGGAGGCAGCGACAGAGAAGCTTTCTTT. It is translated as CASSLGGSDREAFF.

This clone occurred once. This chain joins TRBV4-1 and TRBJ1-5; D ambiguous. Deletions cut 1 base from V and 0 bases from J, with 7 bases between. Germline values: CDR1 MGHRA, CDR2 YSYEKL. This CDR3 has 15 residues. The CDR3 DNA reads as TGCGCCAGCAGCCAAGTACTGGCTAGCAATCAGCCCCAGCATTTT. This translates into CASSQVLASNQPQHF.

This chain connects TRBV14 to TRBJ2-7, with no clear D. Per the germline V gene, CDR1 is SGHDN and CDR2 is FVKESK. This CDR3 spans 13 amino acids. Trimming removed 0 bases at V and 12 bases at J, with 15 bases between. CDR3 in DNA: TGTGCCAGCAGCCAAGATTACATCGGCCGCCGGTACTTC. This codes for CASSQDYIGRRYF.

In this sample, this clone turned up once. The chain's CDR3 is CASSLVGGTSGPYEQYF. The CDR3 nucleotides read TGTGCCAGCAGCTTAGTAGGAGGGACTAGCGGGCCCTACGAGCAGTACTTC. The chain joins TRBV7-6 to TRBJ2-7; 12 bases line up with TRBD2. Germline lookup yields CDR1 SGHVS and CDR2 FNYEAQ. With V trimmed by 1 base and J by 2 bases, 6 bases remained unmatched. The CDR3 length is 17 residues.

V is TRBV12-5 and J is TRBJ2-5; D not certain. Germline loops: CDR1 LGHNT, CDR2 FRNRAP. The CDR3 is 13 amino acids. Trimming removed 5 bases from V and 4 bases from J, with 11 bases in between. CDR3: CASGDSFRETQYF. The DNA for the CDR3 is TGTGCTAGTGGTGACTCGTTCCGAGAGACCCAGTACTTC.

The gene calls are TRBV25-1 and TRBJ2-1, with D uncertain. This CDR3 is 13 amino acids long. The germline CDR1 and CDR2 sequences are MGHDK and SYGVNS. Trimming removed 7 bases at V and 6 bases at J, with 13 bases between. This CDR3 reads CASTVGVANEQFF. The DNA for the CDR3 is TGTGCCAGCACCGTCGGAGTAGCCAATGAGCAGTTCTTC. Looking up the rest from reference TRBV25-1 and TRBJ2-1 gives the full variable domain: EADIYQTPRYLVIGTGKKITLECSQTMGHDKMYWYQQDPGMELHLIHYSYGVNSTEKGDLSSESTVSRIRTEHFPLTLESARPSHTSQYLCASTVGVANEQFFGPGTRLTVL.

The chain uses TRBV13 and TRBJ2-2, with unresolved D. Trimming shortened V by 10 bases and J by 1 base, and 13 bases separated the two germline ends. Germline CDR1 PRHDT, CDR2 FYEKMQ (reference sequence). The CDR3 is 14 amino acids. CDR3 sequence (DNA): TGTGCCACGTCAGGTGGGGTGAACACCGGGGAGCTGTTTTTT. Translating gives CATSGGVNTGELFF.

The chain combines TRBV13 with TRBJ2-4, with a tentative D call TRBD2 (7 bases). V was clipped by 0 bases and J by 12 bases, with 21 bases between them. The CDR3 totals 16 residues. In germline, CDR1 is PRHDT, CDR2 FYEKMQ (reference sequence). CDR3 protein: CASSLGGGAKGEDQYF. As DNA, the CDR3 is TGTGCCAGCAGCTTAGGTGGGGGGGCTAAGGGTGAGGATCAGTACTTC.

V and J are TRBV27 and TRBJ1-1, with unresolved D. Germline V gene sequence: CDR1 MNHEY, CDR2 SMNVEV (reference sequence). The CDR3 extends over 11 amino acids. V dropped 8 bases and J dropped 2 bases, with 6 bases sitting between them. The chain's CDR3 is CASRGNTEAFF. The CDR3 region has the DNA TGTGCCAGCCGGGGTAACACTGAAGCTTTCTTT.

The CDR3 nucleotides read TGTGCCAGCAGCTTAAGTACTGGGACAGATACTAACTATGGCTACACCTTC. This encodes CASSLSTGTDTNYGYTF. This rearrangement joins TRBV7-2 to TRBJ1-2; TRBD1 aligns across 7 bases. CDR3 length: 17 amino acids. Germline values: CDR1 SGHTA, CDR2 FQGNSA. J was trimmed by 0 bases and V by 2 bases; bases with no gene match: 9.

CDR3 sequence (DNA): TGTGCCAGTAGCTTTGGACAGGGGAGGGAGCAGTACTTC. Residues: CASSFGQGREQYF. V and J are TRBV19 and TRBJ2-7; 9 nucleotides line up with TRBD1. Germline CDR1 LNHDA, CDR2 SQIVND (reference sequence). Trimming at V came to 6 bases and at J to 7 bases, leaving 7 bases not matched to a gene. The CDR3 length is 13 residues.

The chain uses TRBV5-1 and TRBJ1-1, with D perhaps TRBD1 (6 bases). The CDR3 has 16 residues. Germline V gives CDR1 SGHRS, CDR2 YFSETQ. Trimming pared 1 base from V and 1 base from J, leaving 14 bases between. Here the CDR3 reads CASSLQPGASNTEAFF. CDR3 sequence (DNA): TGCGCCAGCAGCTTGCAACCAGGGGCTTCGAACACTGAAGCTTTCTTT.

This clone was detected once. The V gene is TRBV5-6, the J gene TRBJ1-4; no clear D gene. The CDR3 length is 13 residues. Per germline, CDR1 SGHDT and CDR2 YYEEEE. Trimming pared 2 bases from V and 8 bases from J, leaving 10 bases between. The CDR3 bases are TGTGCCAGCAGCTTCGGAGGGAGAGAAAAACTGTTTTTT. It specifies CASSFGGREKLFF.

The chain carries TRBV10-3 and TRBJ2-2, with 7 bases matching TRBD1. CDR3 size: 15 residues. Germline CDR1 reads ENHRY; CDR2 reads SYGVKD. V was pared by 9 bases and J by 2 bases, with 9 bases of the junction left unmatched. The CDR3 region is CAISWDSFNTGELFF. For the CDR3, the DNA is TGTGCCATTTCTTGGGACAGCTTTAACACCGGGGAGCTGTTTTTT.

This clone was observed a handful of times. J is TRBJ1-2 and V is TRBV19, with no clear D. This CDR3 contains 14 residues. V was pared by 6 bases and J by 1 base, with 12 bases between. Germline CDR1 and CDR2: LNHDA and SQIVND (reference sequence). CDR3 sequence reads: CASSILTLNYGYTF. CDR3 nucleotides: TGTGCCAGTAGCATACTAACCCTTAACTATGGCTACACCTTC.

The genes are TRBV19 and TRBJ2-1, with 8 bases aligning to TRBD1. Germline CDR1 and CDR2: LNHDA and SQIVND (reference sequence). With 4 bases clipped from V and 8 bases from J, the junction kept 4 bases outside the gene matches. This CDR3 contains 13 residues. The CDR3 region has the DNA TGTGCCAGTAGTACGACAGGGGACCATGAGCAGTTCTTC. Translating it yields CASSTTGDHEQFF.

The J gene is TRBJ2-2, the V gene TRBV7-6; maybe TRBD1 (6 bases). The CDR3 runs to 15 residues. Germline CDR1 SGHVS, CDR2 FNYEAQ. Trimming pared 3 bases from V and 2 bases from J, leaving 10 bases between. The CDR3 nucleotides read TGTGCCAGCAGCTTTGGGACAATCAACACCGGGGAGCTGTTTTTT. This gives the protein CASSFGTINTGELFF.

V is TRBV19 and J is TRBJ2-1, with 9 bases fitting TRBD2. Trimming removed 5 bases from V and 9 bases from J; junction bases left unmatched: 11. Germline V gene sequence: CDR1 LNHDA, CDR2 SQIVND (reference sequence). The length of the CDR3 is 15 residues. CDR3 region: CASSLRLAEWGEQFF. For the CDR3, the DNA is TGTGCCAGTAGTCTCCGACTAGCGGAGTGGGGTGAGCAGTTCTTC.

This chain uses TRBV5-1 with TRBJ2-5; 8 bases align to TRBD2. V gave up 7 bases and J gave up 1 base; unmatched junction bases: 6. The CDR3 sequence is 14 residues long. Per the germline V gene, CDR1 is SGHRS and CDR2 is YFSETQ. The CDR3 here is CASGLAGSQETQYF. CDR3 bases: TGCGCCAGCGGCCTAGCGGGTTCCCAAGAGACCCAGTACTTC.

This clone appeared once. The rearrangement links TRBV6-1 to TRBJ1-1, with D possibly matching TRBD1 (6 bases). CDR3 length: 15 residues. CDR1 is MNHNS, CDR2 SASEGT, per germline. This chain's CDR3 is CTHFRGLPMNTEAFF. CDR3 bases: TGTACACATTTCAGGGGCCTCCCGATGAACACTGAAGCTTTCTTT.